The T cell receptor beta chain under discussion was sequenced for a study of T cells of healthy individuals. One entry per CDR3 protein, called by TCRdb with MiXCR from the 5' RACE reads. The table lists fewer than 75,000 distinct CDR3 sequences, around 16% of them singletons. In its sample, this clonotype was seen many times. The germline V and J ends were trimmed by 6 bases and 4 bases, with 19 bases remaining between them. Germline V gene sequence: CDR1 ENHRY, CDR2 SYGVKD. The CDR3 length is 16 residues. This receptor was identified in a human donor in good health. This sequence joins TRBV10-3 and TRBJ1-5; possibly TRBD1 for D (5 bases). Written as DNA, the CDR3 is TGTGCCATCAGCGCGGGGCAGGCCGTTTTTAATCAGCCCCAGCATTTT. It yields the protein CAISAGQAVFNQPQHF.